A single sample gave rise to the 15 T cell receptor beta chains below, sequenced in a study of blood T cell repertoires in COVID-19. Libraries were prepared by immunoSEQ multiplex PCR; TCRdb keeps only in-frame clonotypes and omits some of them. The data contain tens of thousands of clones, roughly nine tenths of them seen just once; the ten biggest clones take up roughly 15%. Sequencing was done on a sample of peripheral blood. Receptors originate from a woman of 80 years or more with active or convalescent COVID-19.

The CDR3 sequence is CASSFRDRGVGGYTF. The CDR3 region has the DNA TGTGCCAGCAGCTTTAGGGACAGGGGGGTAGGTGGCTACACCTTC. This chain joins TRBV7-8 and TRBJ1-2; 11 bases agree with TRBD1. The germline V gene encodes CDR1 SGHVS and CDR2 FQNEAQ. The J segment lost 7 bases and the V segment lost 3 bases, leaving 7 bases of the junction unmatched. The CDR3 runs to 15 residues.

The chain is built from TRBV27 and TRBJ1-2, with 7 bases fitting TRBD1. Germline trimming cut 2 bases from V and 0 bases from J; bases unmatched to any gene: 3. This CDR3 has 15 amino acids. The germline CDR1 and CDR2 sequences are MNHEY and SMNVEV (reference sequence). This chain's CDR3 is CASSLRQGSNYGYTF. The DNA for the CDR3 is TGTGCCAGCAGTTTAAGACAGGGATCTAACTATGGCTACACCTTC.

DNA for the CDR3: TGTGCCAGCAGCCTTGAAGGGACTAGCGGGGGGACCGGGGAGCTGTTTTTT. Amino acid sequence: CASSLEGTSGGTGELFF. This sequence joins TRBV4-2 and TRBJ2-2; 15 bases are shared with TRBD2. Germline loops: CDR1 LGHNA, CDR2 YNFKEQ. The CDR3 spans 17 residues. The ends lost 4 bases at V and 5 bases at J; junction bases unmatched: 5.

The chain is built from TRBV24-1 and TRBJ1-5; 7 bases are a match to TRBD1. This CDR3 comprises 17 residues. After removal of 8 bases from V and 0 bases from J, the junction contained 12 bases not matched to a gene. The germline V gene encodes CDR1 KGHDR and CDR2 SFDVKD. As DNA, the CDR3 is TGTGCCACCAAAACAGGGGCGCTGCCCTATAGCAATCAGCCCCAGCATTTT. This sequence encodes CATKTGALPYSNQPQHF.

The chain links TRBV19 to TRBJ1-6; D possibly corresponds to TRBD1 (5 bases). The CDR3 sequence is 16 residues long. Germline CDR1 reads LNHDA; CDR2 reads SQIVND (reference sequence). The V end lost 3 bases, the J end lost 0 bases, and 9 bases lay between the germline ends. CDR3 loop: CASSIRQFSYNSPLHF. CDR3 DNA sequence: TGTGCCAGTAGTATCCGACAGTTCTCCTATAATTCACCCCTCCACTTT.

A single count supports this clone. CDR3 nucleotides: TGTGCCAGCAGTACAGGGGGACCCTACGAGCAGTACTTC. Its protein product is CASSTGGPYEQYF. V and J are TRBV6-2 or TRBV6-3 and TRBJ2-7; 8 nucleotides line up with TRBD1. The V and J ends lost 5 bases and 2 bases, in that order; junction bases with no gene match: 2. The CDR3 totals 13 residues. Germline CDR1 reads MNHEY; CDR2 reads SVGEGT.

This clone showed up just once. This chain links TRBV7-8 with TRBJ1-5; D is undetermined. This CDR3 has 15 amino acids. V was pared by 3 bases and J by 6 bases, with 15 bases between. Germline lookup yields CDR1 SGHVS and CDR2 FQNEAQ. The DNA of the CDR3 is TGTGCCAGCAGCTTCCAGGCCGGGGAAGGTCAGCCCCAGCATTTT. It specifies CASSFQAGEGQPQHF.

V gene TRBV7-9 combines with J gene TRBJ1-2; 8 positions match TRBD1. The CDR3 extends over 16 amino acids. Germline CDR1 reads SEHNR; CDR2 reads FQNEAQ (reference sequence). The V gene end was trimmed by 5 bases and the J gene end by 3 bases; junction bases not matched to a gene: 11. The CDR3 DNA reads TGTGCCAGCAGCCCGAGACAGGGGACAATCGACTATGGCTACACCTTC. This gives the protein CASSPRQGTIDYGYTF.

The chain links TRBV19 to TRBJ1-2; 7 bases fit TRBD1. Looked up from germline, CDR1 is LNHDA and CDR2 is SQIVND (reference sequence). The CDR3 totals 15 residues. V lost 3 bases and J lost 3; bases outside the gene matches: 7. CDR3 DNA: TGTGCCAGTAGTATTTGGGGAACAGGGGACTATGGCTACACCTTC. Protein sequence: CASSIWGTGDYGYTF.

CDR3 protein: CASSLDLWNEQFF. Written as DNA, the CDR3 is TGTGCCAGCAGCTTAGATCTATGGAATGAGCAGTTCTTC. The V gene is TRBV11-3, the J gene TRBJ2-1; D call uncertain. Germline loops: CDR1 SGHNT, CDR2 YENEEA. The ends were cut back, 0 bases at V and 7 bases at J, with 7 bases in the middle. This CDR3 is built from 13 residues.

The genes are TRBV7-9 and TRBJ2-1; 9 bases are shared with TRBD1. V lost 1 base and J lost 7; bases outside the gene matches: 8. The CDR3 has 16 amino acids. Germline V gives CDR1 SEHNR, CDR2 FQNEAQ (reference sequence). CDR3 DNA sequence: TGTGCCAGCAGCTTAGGATATGGACAGGGGCCGAATGAGCAGTTCTTC. The encoded protein is CASSLGYGQGPNEQFF. The complete variable domain, with remaining parts taken from reference TRBV7-9 and TRBJ2-1, reads DTGVSQNPRHKITKRGQNVTFRCDPISEHNRLYWYRQTLGQGPEFLTYFQNEAQLEKSRLLSDRFSAERPKGSFSTLEIQRTEQGDSAMYLCASSLGYGQGPNEQFFGPGTRLTVL.

In its sample, this clone was seen once. The V call is TRBV28, the J call TRBJ1-4; 7 bases agree with TRBD1. The germline V gene encodes CDR1 MDHEN and CDR2 SYDVKM. The ends lost 5 bases at V and 4 bases at J; junction bases unmatched: 7. The CDR3 has 15 residues. CDR3 residues: CASSPATGFNEKLFF. In nucleotides, the CDR3 is TGTGCCAGCAGTCCCGCGACAGGGTTTAATGAAAAACTGTTTTTT.

The CDR3 region is CASSRFAGQSDEQFF. CDR3 sequence (DNA): TGTGCCAGCAGCCGGTTTGCGGGTCAGAGCGATGAGCAGTTCTTC. The chain links TRBV7-3 to TRBJ2-1; a possible D gene is TRBD2 (5 bases). Germline CDR1 is SGHTA and CDR2 is FQGTGA. The V gene lost 5 bases and the J gene lost 8 bases, with 19 bases spanning the gap. The CDR3 length is 15 residues. The entire variable domain, with the rest obtained from reference TRBV7-3 and TRBJ2-1, is as follows: GAGVSQTPSNKVTEKGKYVELRCDPISGHTALYWYRQSLGQGPEFLIYFQGTGAADDSGLPNDRFFAVRPEGSVSTLKIQRTERGDSAVYLCASSRFAGQSDEQFFGPGTRLTVL.

The rearrangement uses TRBV4-1 and TRBJ2-7; D may be TRBD2 (5 bases). Germline-derived CDR1 and CDR2 are MGHRA and YSYEKL. V gave up 4 bases and J gave up 0 bases, with 19 bases separating them. The CDR3 extends over 17 amino acids. The CDR3 bases are TGCGCCAGCAGCCGGAGTTACCCGACGGGGAGCTCCTACGAGCAGTACTTC. As protein: CASSRSYPTGSSYEQYF.

This rearrangement joins TRBV18 to TRBJ1-3; 9 bases align to TRBD1. Germline loops: CDR1 KGHSH, CDR2 LQKENI. This CDR3 has 16 residues. Trimming cost V 3 bases and J 1 base; bases outside gene matches: 4. The CDR3 here is CASSPTGTGSGNTIYF. The DNA for the CDR3 is TGTGCCAGCTCACCTACCGGGACAGGGTCTGGAAACACCATATATTTT. The variable domain in full, with the rest retrieved from reference TRBV18 and TRBJ1-3, is NAGVMQNPRHLVRRRGQEARLRCSPMKGHSHVYWYRQLPEEGLKFMVYLQKENIIDESGMPKERFSAEFPKEGPSILRIQQVVRGDSAAYFCASSPTGTGSGNTIYFGEGSWLTVV.